A single sample is the source of the 24 T cell receptor beta chains below, sequenced in a study of blood T cell repertoires in COVID-19. The table came from immunoSEQ multiplex PCR; TCRdb's copy has only in-frame clones and leaves some out. The repertoire has around 100,000 clones, around four fifths of them found once; the top ten carry nearly 0.85%. Specimen: peripheral blood. All receptors come from a woman between 65 and 79 years old with acute or convalescent COVID-19.

V gene TRBV10-3 combines with J gene TRBJ2-7, with 9 bases matching TRBD1. The CDR3 has 12 residues. The J segment lost 3 bases and the V segment lost 6 bases, leaving 0 bases of the junction unmatched. The germline V gene encodes CDR1 ENHRY and CDR2 SYGVKD. Here the CDR3 DNA reads TGTGCCATCAGGGACAGGGGCTACGAGCAGTACTTC. Its protein product is CAIRDRGYEQYF.

The gene calls are TRBV11-2 and TRBJ1-6, with D perhaps TRBD1 (6 bases). This CDR3 is 15 amino acids long. Per the germline V gene, CDR1 is SGHAT and CDR2 is FQNNGV. V dropped 5 bases and J dropped 11 bases, with 19 bases sitting between them. The CDR3 sequence is CASSTPGGHVTPLHF. The CDR3 DNA reads as TGTGCCAGCAGCACCCCGGGGGGGCATGTGACACCCCTCCACTTT.

The chain carries TRBV28 and TRBJ1-2; 9 bases align to TRBD1. Germline CDR1 MDHEN, CDR2 SYDVKM. V lost 7 bases to trimming and J lost 4 bases; unmatched junction nucleotides: 10. The CDR3 has 15 residues. CDR3 residues: CASNQQGAGSYGYTF. The DNA of the CDR3 is TGTGCCAGCAACCAACAGGGGGCTGGTAGCTATGGCTACACCTTC.

This chain joins TRBV5-1 and TRBJ2-7; 14 nucleotides match TRBD2. Germline V gene sequence: CDR1 SGHRS, CDR2 YFSETQ. The ends lost 3 bases at V and 6 bases at J; junction bases unmatched: 8. The CDR3 length is 16 residues. The CDR3 DNA is TGCGCCAGCAGCTCTGCCGGGACTAGCGGGGGCGGCGAGCAGTACTTC. Encoded protein: CASSSAGTSGGGEQYF.

This sequence joins TRBV5-1 and TRBJ2-1; TRBD2 matches 11 bases. Germline loops: CDR1 SGHRS, CDR2 YFSETQ. This CDR3 is built from 17 residues. The trim removed 10 bases at V and 5 bases at J, leaving 17 bases unmatched. The CDR3 DNA reads TGCGCCTACTACTCGCGACTAGCGGGATCCCGGGACAATGAGCAGTTCTTC. Amino acids: CAYYSRLAGSRDNEQFF.

The chain recombines TRBV29-1 with TRBJ2-7; possibly TRBD2 for D (6 bases). Germline assignment: CDR1 SQVTM and CDR2 ANQGSEA. CDR3 length: 12 amino acids. Between the trimmed V and J ends, which lost 8 bases and 1 base, there was a span of 12 bases. In nucleotides, the CDR3 is TGCAGCTTCAGGGAGGATTCCTACGAGCAGTACTTC. Residues: CSFREDSYEQYF.

The V gene is TRBV11-2, the J gene TRBJ2-1; D perhaps matches TRBD2 (5 bases). Deletions cut 0 bases from V and 0 bases from J, with 9 bases between. CDR3 length equals 16 residues. The germline gives CDR1 SGHAT, CDR2 FQNNGV. The CDR3 loop is CASSLDLGSSYNEQFF. The CDR3 region has the DNA TGTGCCAGCAGCTTAGATCTGGGGAGCTCCTACAATGAGCAGTTCTTC.

This chain links TRBV9 with TRBJ1-2; 9 nucleotides align to TRBD1. The germline CDR1 and CDR2 sequences are SGDLS and YYNGEE. CDR3 length: 14 residues. Germline trimming cut 4 bases from V and 7 bases from J; bases unmatched to any gene: 8. CDR3 nucleotides: TGTGCCAGCAGCCTTCGGGACAGGGCCTCTGGCTACACCTTC. It encodes CASSLRDRASGYTF. Full variable domain (outside the CDR3, taken from reference TRBV9 and TRBJ1-2): DSGVTQTPKHLITATGQRVTLRCSPRSGDLSVYWYQQSLDQGLQFLIQYYNGEERAKGNILERFSAQQFPDLHSELNLSSLELGDSALYFCASSLRDRASGYTFGSGTRLTVV.

The V and J genes are TRBV7-8 and TRBJ2-7, with 14 bases that match TRBD2. The CDR3 sequence is 15 residues long. Germline lookup yields CDR1 SGHVS and CDR2 FQNEAQ. J was trimmed by 3 bases and V by 3 bases; bases with no gene match: 1. The CDR3 nucleotides are TGTGCCAGCAGCTTTGGGACTAGCGGGAGCTACGAGCAGTACTTC. This encodes CASSFGTSGSYEQYF.

This clone was counted a single time. The chain has TRBV30 and TRBJ2-2; TRBD2 matches at 7 bases. This CDR3 has 16 amino acids. CDR1 is GTSNPN and CDR2 is SVGIG in the germline V gene (reference sequence). Trimming removed 4 bases from V and 0 bases from J; junction bases left unmatched: 8. CDR3 nucleotides: TGTGCCTGGAAGGATAGCGGGTATGCGAACACCGGGGAGCTGTTTTTT. Translated: CAWKDSGYANTGELFF.

The rearrangement links TRBV24-1 to TRBJ2-7; 8 nucleotides match TRBD1. The CDR3 extends over 16 amino acids. J gave up 3 bases and V 0 bases, and 6 bases lay outside the gene matches. The germline V gene encodes CDR1 KGHDR and CDR2 SFDVKD. The CDR3 nucleotides read TGTGCCACCAGTGATTTGGTACAGGGGGTCGACTACGAGCAGTACTTC. The encoded protein is CATSDLVQGVDYEQYF.

The chain recombines TRBV6-5 with TRBJ2-5; D is possibly TRBD2 (6 bases). Per germline, CDR1 MNHEY and CDR2 SVGAGI. V lost 6 bases and J lost 5, with 13 bases in between. The CDR3 extends over 13 amino acids. CDR3 sequence (DNA): TGTGCCAGCAGCGGGGGATTAACGGAGACCCAGTACTTC. Translating gives CASSGGLTETQYF.

The rearrangement links TRBV7-9 to TRBJ2-2; no clear D. The V end was cut by 5 bases, the J end by 4 bases, with 11 bases between. The CDR3 is made up of 14 amino acids. The germline gives CDR1 SEHNR, CDR2 FQNEAQ (reference sequence). CDR3 protein: CASSPSGSTGELFF. Here the CDR3 DNA reads TGTGCCAGCAGCCCTAGTGGTAGCACCGGGGAGCTGTTTTTT. The variable domain in full, with the rest retrieved from reference TRBV7-9 and TRBJ2-2, is DTGVSQNPRHKITKRGQNVTFRCDPISEHNRLYWYRQTLGQGPEFLTYFQNEAQLEKSRLLSDRFSAERPKGSFSTLEIQRTEQGDSAMYLCASSPSGSTGELFFGEGSRLTVL.

This chain uses TRBV9 with TRBJ2-1, with 12 nucleotides matching TRBD1. CDR1 and CDR2 from the germline V gene are SGDLS and YYNGEE. V trimming: 4 bases; J trimming: 9 bases; junction bases outside the gene matches: 8. The CDR3 has 15 amino acids. CDR3 sequence: CASSPRDRGRVEQFF. DNA for the CDR3: TGTGCCAGCAGCCCCCGGGACAGGGGGCGGGTTGAGCAGTTCTTC.

The rearrangement links TRBV19 to TRBJ1-1, with D possibly matching TRBD1 (5 bases). Per germline, CDR1 LNHDA and CDR2 SQIVND (reference sequence). The germline V and J ends were trimmed by 6 bases and 5 bases, with 7 bases remaining between them. The CDR3 sequence is 11 residues long. DNA of the CDR3: TGTGCCAGTAGCGGGGGGACTGAAGCTTTCTTT. Amino acid sequence: CASSGGTEAFF.

V is TRBV28 and J is TRBJ2-7; 8 nucleotides align to TRBD2. Germline CDR1 is MDHEN and CDR2 is SYDVKM. The CDR3 has 14 amino acids. V dropped 8 bases and J dropped 5; count of bases not matched to a gene: 11. The CDR3 region is CASGTGTRIHEQYF. The DNA of the CDR3 is TGTGCCAGCGGTACCGGGACTAGAATCCACGAGCAGTACTTC.

The chain uses TRBV19 and TRBJ2-1, with TRBD2 matching over 10 bases. The ends lost 4 bases at V and 2 bases at J; junction bases unmatched: 11. The germline gives CDR1 LNHDA, CDR2 SQIVND (reference sequence). The CDR3 is made up of 18 amino acids. The CDR3 nucleotides read TGTGCCAGTAGTAGCAGGCTAGCGGGGGCCCGCCCCTACAATGAGCAGTTCTTC. Its translation: CASSSRLAGARPYNEQFF.

The CDR3 region is CASSLGGSGGSGANVLTF. DNA of the CDR3: TGTGCCAGCAGCTTAGGTGGTAGCGGGGGTTCTGGGGCCAACGTCCTGACTTTC. This chain joins TRBV7-8 and TRBJ2-6, with 9 bases aligning to TRBD2. The CDR3 runs to 18 residues. Germline V lookup: CDR1 SGHVS, CDR2 FQNEAQ. J was trimmed by 1 base and V by 1 base; bases with no gene match: 5.

There are a few counts of this clone. The chain employs TRBV19 and TRBJ1-4, with 9 bases that match TRBD1. Germline V gene data show CDR1 as LNHDA and CDR2 as SQIVND (reference sequence). With 7 bases clipped from V and 3 bases from J, the junction kept 21 bases outside the gene matches. The CDR3 totals 20 residues. The CDR3 DNA reads TGTGCCAGTAAACCGCCAGAAACCGGGACAGGGACTTCCTCTAATGAAAAACTGTTTTTT. Residues: CASKPPETGTGTSSNEKLFF.

CDR3 loop: CASSLLGDTGELFF. The CDR3 nucleotides are TGCGCCAGCAGCCTGCTAGGAGACACCGGGGAGCTGTTTTTT. This chain connects TRBV5-1 to TRBJ2-2; D gene unclear. CDR1 is SGHRS and CDR2 is YFSETQ in the germline V gene. V shed 4 bases and J shed 3 bases, with 10 bases lying between them. This CDR3 spans 14 amino acids.

This chain uses TRBV2 with TRBJ2-1, with TRBD2 matching 10 bases. CDR1 and CDR2 from the germline V gene are SNHLY and FYNNEI. Trimming removed 3 bases from V and 10 bases from J; junction bases left unmatched: 9. The CDR3 consists of 15 residues. The CDR3 protein is CASSDRSGRAKEQFF. For the CDR3, the DNA is TGTGCCAGCAGTGATAGGAGCGGGAGGGCCAAGGAGCAGTTCTTC.

The chain uses TRBV11-2 and TRBJ1-5, with D perhaps TRBD1 (6 bases). Germline V CDR1 and CDR2: SGHAT, FQNNGV. The CDR3 covers 15 residues. The V gene lost 5 bases and the J gene lost 3 bases, with 14 bases spanning the gap. CDR3 amino acids: CASSVGQFPNQPQHF. CDR3 nucleotides: TGTGCCAGCAGCGTTGGACAGTTTCCCAATCAGCCCCAGCATTTT.

V gene TRBV11-2 combines with J gene TRBJ2-1; 7 bases match TRBD1. Germline CDR1 and CDR2: SGHAT and FQNNGV. The CDR3 spans 14 residues. J lost 5 bases, V lost 3 bases, and 4 bases had no gene match. In DNA, the CDR3 is TGTGCCAGCAGCTTTGACAGGGTCAACAATGAGCAGTTCTTC. Translation gives CASSFDRVNNEQFF.

The V call is TRBV18, the J call TRBJ1-1; 7 bases match TRBD1. V lost 5 bases and J lost 4; bases outside the gene matches: 4. Germline assignment: CDR1 KGHSH and CDR2 LQKENI. This CDR3 comprises 13 residues. CDR3 protein: CASSTGAGTEAFF. The CDR3 DNA reads as TGTGCCAGCTCAACAGGGGCCGGCACTGAAGCTTTCTTT.